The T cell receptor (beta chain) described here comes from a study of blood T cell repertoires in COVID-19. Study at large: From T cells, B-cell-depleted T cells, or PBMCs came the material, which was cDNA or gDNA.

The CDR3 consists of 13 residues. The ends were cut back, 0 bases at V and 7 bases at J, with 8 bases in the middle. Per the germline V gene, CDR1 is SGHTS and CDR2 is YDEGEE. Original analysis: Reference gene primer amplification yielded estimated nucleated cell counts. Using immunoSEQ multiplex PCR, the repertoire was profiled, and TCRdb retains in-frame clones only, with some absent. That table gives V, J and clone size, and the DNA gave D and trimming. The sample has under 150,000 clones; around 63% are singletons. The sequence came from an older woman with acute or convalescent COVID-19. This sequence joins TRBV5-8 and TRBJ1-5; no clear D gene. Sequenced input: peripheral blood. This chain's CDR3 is CASSLARGQPQHF. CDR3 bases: TGTGCCAGCAGCTTGGCCCGCGGGCAGCCCCAGCATTTT. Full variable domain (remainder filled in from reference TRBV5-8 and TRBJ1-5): EAGVTQSPTHLIKTRGQQATLRCSPISGHTSVYWYQQALGLGLQFLLWYDEGEERNRGNFPPRFSGRQFPNYSSELNVNALELEDSALYLCASSLARGQPQHFGDGTRLSIL.